This TCR beta chain derives from a study of shared clonotypes between healthy human individuals. The overall study: Ranging from 18 to 49 in age, donors were a couple of women and three men.

A roughly 200 ng quantity of DNA, roughly 30,000 T cell genomes, went into the sorted-subset replicate PCRs. TCRdb's table, derived via immunoSEQ multiplex PCR, lists solely in-frame clones and lacks some. The profile shows around 620,000 clones, roughly 96% of them singletons. Positive CCR7 selection of CD45RO-negative cells yielded the naive CD8 cells, and terminally differentiated effector memory CD45RA+ cells were excluded. This TCR derives from a woman aged 30 to 39 in good health. Sequenced sample: naive CD8+ T cells sorted from blood.

CDR3 in amino acids: CASSISALNNYGYTF. The CDR3 coding sequence is TGTGCCAGTAGTATCTCAGCGCTAAATAACTATGGCTACACCTTC. The chain links TRBV19 to TRBJ1-2, with D unclear. The CDR3 runs 15 residues. Germline V gives CDR1 LNHDA, CDR2 SQIVND (reference sequence). V lost 3 bases, J lost 1 base, and 12 bases lay in between. The entire variable domain, with the rest obtained from reference TRBV19 and TRBJ1-2, is as follows: DGGITQSPKYLFRKEGQNVTLSCEQNLNHDAMYWYRQDPGQGLRLIYYSQIVNDFQKGDIAEGYSVSREKKESFPLTVTSAQKNPTAFYLCASSISALNNYGYTFGSGTRLTVV.